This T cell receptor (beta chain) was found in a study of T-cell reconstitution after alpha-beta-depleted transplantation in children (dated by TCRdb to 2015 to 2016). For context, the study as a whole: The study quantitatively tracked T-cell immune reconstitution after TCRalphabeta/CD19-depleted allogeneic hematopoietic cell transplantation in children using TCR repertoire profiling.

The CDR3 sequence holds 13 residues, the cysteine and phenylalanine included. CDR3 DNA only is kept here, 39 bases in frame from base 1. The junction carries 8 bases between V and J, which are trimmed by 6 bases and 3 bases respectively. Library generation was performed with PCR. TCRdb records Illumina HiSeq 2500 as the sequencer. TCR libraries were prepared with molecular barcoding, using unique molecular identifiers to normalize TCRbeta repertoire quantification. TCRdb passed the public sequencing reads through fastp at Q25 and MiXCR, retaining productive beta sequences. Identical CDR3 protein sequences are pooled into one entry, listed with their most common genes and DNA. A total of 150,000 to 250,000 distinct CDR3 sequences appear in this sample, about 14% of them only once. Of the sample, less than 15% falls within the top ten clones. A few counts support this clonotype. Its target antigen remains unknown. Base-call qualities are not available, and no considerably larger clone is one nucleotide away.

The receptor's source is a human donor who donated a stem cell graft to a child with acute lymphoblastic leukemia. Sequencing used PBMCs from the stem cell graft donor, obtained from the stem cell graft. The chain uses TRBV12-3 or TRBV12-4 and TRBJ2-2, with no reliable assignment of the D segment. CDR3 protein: CASSLKYTGELFF. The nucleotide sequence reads TGTGCCAGCAGCTTAAAATACACCGGGGAGCTGTTTTTT.